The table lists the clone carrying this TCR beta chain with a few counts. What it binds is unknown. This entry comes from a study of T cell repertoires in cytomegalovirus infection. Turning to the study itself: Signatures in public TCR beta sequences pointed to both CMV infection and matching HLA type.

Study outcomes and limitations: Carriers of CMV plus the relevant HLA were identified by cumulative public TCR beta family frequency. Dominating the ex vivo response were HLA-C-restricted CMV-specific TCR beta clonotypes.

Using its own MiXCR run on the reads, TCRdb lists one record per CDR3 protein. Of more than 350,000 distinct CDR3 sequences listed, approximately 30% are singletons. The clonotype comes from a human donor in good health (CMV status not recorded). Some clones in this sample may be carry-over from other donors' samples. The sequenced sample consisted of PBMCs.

The CDR3 DNA reads TGTGCCAGCAGCTTAGGCAGATTACAGAGCACAGATACGCAGTATTTT. Its protein is CASSLGRLQSTDTQYF. The chain uses TRBV11-2 and TRBJ2-3; D gene uncertain. Deletions cut 1 base from V and 0 bases from J, with 11 bases between. Germline assignment: CDR1 SGHAT and CDR2 FQNNGV. The CDR3 loop spans 16 amino acids.